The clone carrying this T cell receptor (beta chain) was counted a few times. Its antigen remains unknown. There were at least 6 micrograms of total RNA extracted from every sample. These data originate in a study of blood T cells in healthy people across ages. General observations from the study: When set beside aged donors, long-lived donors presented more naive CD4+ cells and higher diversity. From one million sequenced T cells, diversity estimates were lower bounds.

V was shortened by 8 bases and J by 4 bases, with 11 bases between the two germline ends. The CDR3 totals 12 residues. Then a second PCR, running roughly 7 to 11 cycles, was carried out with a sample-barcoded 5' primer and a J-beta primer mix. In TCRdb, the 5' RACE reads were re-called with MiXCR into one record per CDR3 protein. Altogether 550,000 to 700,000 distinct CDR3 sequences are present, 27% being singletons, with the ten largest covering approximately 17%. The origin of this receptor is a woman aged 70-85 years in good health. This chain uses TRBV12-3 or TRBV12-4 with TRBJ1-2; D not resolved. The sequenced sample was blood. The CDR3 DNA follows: TGTGCCAGCCTCAGAGAATTCTATGGCTACACCTTC. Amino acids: CASLREFYGYTF.